A selection of T cell receptor beta chains follows, all from one sample in a study of blood T cell repertoires in COVID-19. Method: immunoSEQ multiplex PCR; TCRdb's copy keeps in-frame clones and lacks some. The table shows 35,000 to 40,000 clones, with approximately 81% occurring only once. Sequenced input: peripheral blood. The receptors derive from a man older than 75 with active or convalescent COVID-19. The CDR3 runs from the conserved cysteine through the conserved F or W. A D gene is named only where the DNA matches it firmly. The size field is filled for only some rows; it gives once, few, many or a size class.

clone_size: -
v_call: TRBV27
j_call: TRBJ1-6
d_call: -
cdr3_nt: TGTGCCAGCAGTGAAGACAGGCTAATGGTTTCACCCCTCCACTTT
cdr3_aa: CASSEDRLMVSPLHF

clone_size: -
v_call: TRBV4-1
j_call: TRBJ2-2
d_call: TRBD2
cdr3_nt: TGCGCCAGCAGCAATCCGGGACTAGCCAGATCCGGGGAGCTGTTTTTT
cdr3_aa: CASSNPGLARSGELFF

clone_size: -
v_call: TRBV19
j_call: TRBJ1-6
d_call: -
cdr3_nt: TGTGCCAGTAGTAGTAGCGGGAATTCCTATAATTCACCCCTCCACTTT
cdr3_aa: CASSSSGNSYNSPLHF

clone_size: -
v_call: TRBV5-8
j_call: TRBJ2-3
d_call: -
cdr3_nt: TGTGCCAGCAGCTCCCAGCGAGATACGCAGTATTTT
cdr3_aa: CASSSQRDTQYF

clone_size: -
v_call: TRBV7-2
j_call: TRBJ2-3
d_call: -
cdr3_nt: TGTGCCAGCAGCTTAGCCCCCGGGGTGGGAGCAGATACGCAGTATTTT
cdr3_aa: CASSLAPGVGADTQYF

clone_size: -
v_call: TRBV4-3
j_call: TRBJ2-1
d_call: TRBD2
cdr3_nt: TGCGCCAGCAGCCAAGTAACTAGCGGGGGGTACAATGAGCAGTTCTTC
cdr3_aa: CASSQVTSGGYNEQFF

clone_size: once
v_call: TRBV10-2
j_call: TRBJ2-7
d_call: -
cdr3_nt: TGCGCCAGCTCACCCGACAGACCCTACGAGCAGTACTTC
cdr3_aa: CASSPDRPYEQYF

clone_size: few
v_call: TRBV27
j_call: TRBJ1-6
d_call: -
cdr3_nt: TGTGCCAGCTCCCCCCGGGAGCTCTCGAAACCCCTCCACTTT
cdr3_aa: CASSPRELSKPLHF

clone_size: -
v_call: TRBV11-3
j_call: TRBJ1-2
d_call: TRBD1
cdr3_nt: TGTGCCAGCAGCCTCGGTGGGGACAGGGGGTACTATGGCTACACCTTC
cdr3_aa: CASSLGGDRGYYGYTF

clone_size: -
v_call: TRBV6-2/TRBV6-3
j_call: TRBJ1-5
d_call: TRBD1
cdr3_nt: TGTGCCAGCAGTTCAACAGGGGCCGCCCAGCCCCAGCATTTT
cdr3_aa: CASSSTGAAQPQHF

clone_size: -
v_call: TRBV7-8
j_call: TRBJ2-7
d_call: TRBD1
cdr3_nt: TGTGCCAGCAGCCTCAGGACAGGGAATTACGAGCAGTACTTC
cdr3_aa: CASSLRTGNYEQYF

clone_size: once
v_call: TRBV11-3
j_call: TRBJ2-4
d_call: TRBD1
cdr3_nt: TGTGCCAGCAGCCAAGAGGGGGCTGACATTCAGTACTTC
cdr3_aa: CASSQEGADIQYF

clone_size: -
v_call: TRBV28
j_call: TRBJ1-1
d_call: TRBD1
cdr3_nt: TGTGCCAGTAGGACAGGTTCGGTTTTAAACACTGAAGCTTTCTTT
cdr3_aa: CASRTGSVLNTEAFF

clone_size: -
v_call: TRBV4-3
j_call: TRBJ2-3
d_call: TRBD1
cdr3_nt: TGCGCCAGCAGCCTCCGGGACAGCCCCCCAGATACGCAGTATTTT
cdr3_aa: CASSLRDSPPDTQYF

clone_size: -
v_call: TRBV15
j_call: TRBJ2-5
d_call: TRBD1
cdr3_nt: TGTGCCACCAGCAGAGAGTCGACCGGGACAGGGTTGGAGACCCAGTACTTC
cdr3_aa: CATSRESTGTGLETQYF

clone_size: -
v_call: TRBV10-3
j_call: TRBJ1-4
d_call: -
cdr3_nt: TGTGCAACCGCGGCTGCAAAGGAAGAAAAACTGTTTTTT
cdr3_aa: CATAAAKEEKLFF

clone_size: once
v_call: TRBV6-6
j_call: TRBJ1-2
d_call: TRBD1
cdr3_nt: TGTGCCAGCAGTTCCCCGGGACAGTTTCTTAACTATGGCTACACCTTC
cdr3_aa: CASSSPGQFLNYGYTF

clone_size: -
v_call: TRBV28
j_call: TRBJ1-5
d_call: -
cdr3_nt: TGTGCCAGCAGTTTATGGGGGGGGCGGTTCGGCGATAGCAATCAGCCCCAGCATTTT
cdr3_aa: CASSLWGGRFGDSNQPQHF

clone_size: -
v_call: TRBV6-1
j_call: TRBJ2-7
d_call: TRBD1
cdr3_nt: TGTGCCAGCAGTGAAGCGATAGGGACAGGGGGTCATGAGCAGTACTTC
cdr3_aa: CASSEAIGTGGHEQYF

clone_size: -
v_call: TRBV5-1
j_call: TRBJ2-1
d_call: TRBD2
cdr3_nt: TGCGCCAGCAGCTTGGCTAGACTAGCGTCCTACAATGAGCAGTTCTTC
cdr3_aa: CASSLARLASYNEQFF

clone_size: -
v_call: TRBV7-2
j_call: TRBJ2-3
d_call: -
cdr3_nt: TGTGCCAGCAGCACTAGGGGGGGGGCCTGGGATACGCAGTATTTT
cdr3_aa: CASSTRGGAWDTQYF

clone_size: -
v_call: TRBV10-1
j_call: TRBJ2-7
d_call: -
cdr3_nt: TGCGCCAGCAGTGAGCCGGGACTCAGGAGCTCCTACGAGCAGTACTTC
cdr3_aa: CASSEPGLRSSYEQYF